One TCR beta chain is described in this entry. Recruitment covered about two dozen US areas and drew participants whose ages spanned roughly 18 to 100 years. Membership in each cohort depended on participant-reported clinical history. Germline CDR1 reads LGHNA; CDR2 reads YSLEER. This CDR3 spans 12 amino acids. Trimming removed 7 bases at V and 4 bases at J, with 7 bases between. The sample originates from a study of blood T cell repertoires in COVID-19. Across the whole study: Two negative PCRs, clearance, or symptom resolution characterized the recovered Cohort 3 donors. From T cells, B-cell-depleted T cells, or PBMCs came the material, which was cDNA or gDNA.

Libraries were prepared by immunoSEQ multiplex PCR; TCRdb keeps only in-frame clonotypes and omits some of them. The sample contains over 200,000 clones, 80% to 90% of which appear only once. The chain couples TRBV4-3 to TRBJ2-2; no reliable D call. The clonotype originates from a woman in her 50s in a cohort exposed to, infected with or recovered from COVID-19 (not recorded which). The specimen sequenced was PBMCs or T cells enriched from blood (not recorded which). The CDR3 protein is CASKHPTGELFF. CDR3 bases: TGCGCCAGCAAACACCCCACCGGGGAGCTGTTTTTT.